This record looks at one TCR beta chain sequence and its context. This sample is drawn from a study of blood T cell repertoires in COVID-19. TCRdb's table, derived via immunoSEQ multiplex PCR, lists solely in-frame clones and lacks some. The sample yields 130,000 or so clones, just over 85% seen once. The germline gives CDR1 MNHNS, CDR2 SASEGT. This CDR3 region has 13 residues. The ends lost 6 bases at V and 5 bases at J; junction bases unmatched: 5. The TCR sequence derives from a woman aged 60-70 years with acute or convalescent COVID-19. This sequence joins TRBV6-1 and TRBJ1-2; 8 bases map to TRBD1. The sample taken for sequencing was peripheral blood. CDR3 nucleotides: TGTGCCAGCAGCATGGGACAGGCATATGGCTACACCTTC. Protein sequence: CASSMGQAYGYTF.